The sequence of this T cell receptor (beta chain) was determined in a study of T-cell reconstitution after alpha-beta-depleted transplantation in children. This clonotype has ten or more counts. Its antigen is not identified. Unique molecular identifiers were built into the TCRbeta library. MiXCR was run by TCRdb on the PCR reads, yielding one entry per CDR3 protein. This sample has around 700,000 distinct CDR3 sequences, with around 14% found just once. Notes on the study in general: Among T cells one year after transplant, newly produced cells accounted for most counts and diversity. Several hundred expanded graft clones reportedly gave rise to the alpha-beta T cells present about two months after transplant.

Germline assignment: CDR1 MNHEY and CDR2 SVGEGT. The CDR3 extends over 20 amino acids. Between the trimmed V and J ends, which lost 2 bases and 7 bases, there was a span of 33 bases. The TCR originated in a girl aged 2 to 10 with congenital amegakaryocytic thrombocytopenia, due to receive a stem cell transplant. The sequencing used PBMCs, collected before TCRalphabeta/CD19-depleted stem cell transplant. The chain is built from TRBV6-2 or TRBV6-3 and TRBJ2-7; D tentatively fits TRBD1 or TRBD2 (5 bases each). In DNA form, the CDR3 reads TGTGCCAGCAGTTACAATATCCCTCAGATCGGGGTTGGGAGTGGGGCTGAGCAGTACTTC. It specifies CASSYNIPQIGVGSGAEQYF.